These 29 T cell receptor beta chains were all obtained from the same sample, sequenced in a study of control samples from healthy donors and cancer patients. This table comes from immunoSEQ multiplex PCR, and its TCRdb copy is limited to in-frame clones, with some not included. The table shows 80,000 or so clones, with less than 95% occurring only once. The sample was blood. The receptors shown here come from a middle-aged woman in good health.

The sample holds one count of this clone. The chain links TRBV29-1 to TRBJ2-1, with D perhaps TRBD1 (5 bases). The germline V gene has CDR1 SQVTM and CDR2 ANQGSEA. This CDR3 is 12 amino acids long. The ends were cut back, 7 bases at V and 5 bases at J, with 12 bases in the middle. The CDR3 protein is CSGGHFNNEQFF. The CDR3 DNA reads as TGCAGCGGAGGACATTTCAACAATGAGCAGTTCTTC.

This clone occurred once. V gene TRBV9 combines with J gene TRBJ1-3; D is unresolved. Per germline, CDR1 SGDLS and CDR2 YYNGEE. This CDR3 is 15 amino acids long. Trimming removed 0 bases at V and 0 bases at J, with 7 bases between. This chain's CDR3 is CASSVDPSSGNTIYF. The CDR3 DNA reads TGTGCCAGCAGCGTAGACCCCAGCTCTGGAAACACCATATATTTT.

This chain connects TRBV6-6 to TRBJ2-4, with TRBD2 identical over 8 bases. From germline, CDR1 is MNHNY and CDR2 SVGAGI (reference sequence). This CDR3 spans 16 amino acids. The V and J ends lost 7 bases and 5 bases, in that order; junction bases with no gene match: 13. For the CDR3, the DNA is TGTGCCAGCATTATCCCCATTTCGGGGGGGGAAAACATTCAGTACTTC. This gives the protein CASIIPISGGENIQYF.

V usage is TRBV27 and J usage is TRBJ1-2; a weak D match, TRBD1 (6 bases). V lost 2 bases and J 8 bases, leaving 18 bases between the germline ends. Germline lookup yields CDR1 MNHEY and CDR2 SMNVEV (reference sequence). This CDR3 region has 15 residues. This CDR3 reads CASSLRGGSGSGYTF. CDR3 bases: TGTGCCAGCAGTTTAAGAGGGGGGTCGGGGTCCGGCTACACCTTC.

The genes are TRBV10-3 and TRBJ2-7; 11 bases fit TRBD2. The CDR3 spans 14 residues. V lost 11 bases, J lost 2 bases, and 8 bases stayed unmatched. CDR1 ENHRY and CDR2 SYGVKD come from the germline V gene. CDR3 sequence: CALGLADKPYEQYF. The CDR3, as DNA: TGTGCCCTGGGACTAGCGGATAAACCCTACGAGCAGTACTTC.

V usage is TRBV30 and J usage is TRBJ1-1; no definite D call. The CDR3 totals 12 residues. Germline V lookup: CDR1 GTSNPN, CDR2 SVGIG (reference sequence). V was pared by 8 bases and J by 9 bases, with 19 bases between. CDR3 in amino acids: CAAEGLGQKAFF. The CDR3 bases are TGTGCCGCGGAGGGCCTTGGCCAAAAAGCTTTCTTT.

The chain joins TRBV6-5 to TRBJ2-3; no firm D call. The ends were cut back, 0 bases at V and 2 bases at J, with 9 bases in the middle. The V gene's germline CDR1 is MNHEY and CDR2 SVGAGI. This CDR3 region has 15 residues. This chain's CDR3 is CASSYSIQNTDTQYF. In nucleotides, the CDR3 is TGTGCCAGCAGTTACTCGATTCAGAACACAGATACGCAGTATTTT.

This clone has a single count. The CDR3: CASQTGGAGFEKLFF. The CDR3 DNA reads TGTGCCAGCCAAACAGGGGGCGCGGGTTTTGAAAAACTGTTTTTT. This chain uses TRBV5-6 with TRBJ1-4; 9 nucleotides agree with TRBD1. The V gene's germline CDR1 is SGHDT and CDR2 YYEEEE. The length of the CDR3 is 15 residues. Trimming took 7 bases from V and 7 from J; bases not matched to a gene: 11.

This clone was seen a few times. The chain couples TRBV4-1 to TRBJ2-3; perhaps TRBD1 as D (6 bases). Germline-derived CDR1 and CDR2 are MGHRA and YSYEKL. This CDR3 comprises 15 residues. Trimming shortened V by 0 bases and J by 5 bases, and 12 bases separated the two germline ends. DNA of the CDR3: TGCGCCAGCAGCCAAGACACAGGGATCCGAGATACGCAGTATTTT. It translates to CASSQDTGIRDTQYF.

This clone appeared a few times. The chain combines TRBV23-1 with TRBJ1-3, with D unclear. TRBV23-1 is placed among ORFs of uncertain function. The CDR3 is 12 residues long. Trimming took 9 bases from V and 1 from J, leaving 7 bases between them. The CDR3 nucleotides read TGCGCCAGGGCCCCGTCTGGAAACACCATATATTTT. Its protein product is CARAPSGNTIYF.

This rearrangement joins TRBV9 to TRBJ2-3; TRBD1 agrees at 11 bases. V lost 4 bases to trimming and J lost 5 bases; unmatched junction nucleotides: 6. The germline gives CDR1 SGDLS, CDR2 YYNGEE. This CDR3 has 15 amino acids. The CDR3 spells CASSPGTGGGDTQYF. The CDR3, as DNA: TGTGCCAGCAGCCCTGGGACAGGGGGAGGAGATACGCAGTATTTT.

This clone was picked up a small number of times. The J gene is TRBJ2-5, the V gene TRBV19; 12 bases are a match to TRBD2. The CDR3 has 16 residues. With 2 bases clipped from V and 3 bases from J, the junction kept 4 bases outside the gene matches. Germline-derived CDR1 and CDR2 are LNHDA and SQIVND (reference sequence). The CDR3 region is CASSILAGGFEETQYF. CDR3 DNA: TGTGCCAGTAGTATACTAGCGGGAGGGTTTGAAGAGACCCAGTACTTC.

The V call is TRBV6-4, the J call TRBJ2-1, with 9 bases fitting TRBD1. Losses at the gene ends were 3 bases for V and 3 bases for J; bases not matched to a gene: 6. The CDR3 extends over 16 amino acids. Per germline, CDR1 MRHNA and CDR2 SNTAGT. CDR3 region: CASSEYGTGSYNEQFF. DNA of the CDR3: TGTGCCAGCAGTGAATACGGGACAGGGAGCTACAATGAGCAGTTCTTC.

This clone was counted once. This chain uses TRBV6-5 with TRBJ2-6; weak D call: TRBD2 (5 bases). V lost 6 bases and J lost 0, with 6 bases in between. The CDR3 is made up of 14 amino acids. The germline V gene has CDR1 MNHEY and CDR2 SVGAGI. As DNA, the CDR3 is TGTGCCAGCAGAGGGAGCTCTGGGGCCAACGTCCTGACTTTC. Its protein product is CASRGSSGANVLTF.

The chain joins TRBV19 to TRBJ2-1, with D possibly TRBD2 on 6 matching bases. V lost 1 base and J 2 bases, leaving 9 bases between the germline ends. This CDR3 region has 15 residues. The V gene's germline CDR1 is LNHDA and CDR2 SQIVND (reference sequence). The CDR3 protein is CASSIGGNTYNEQFF. The CDR3, as DNA: TGTGCCAGTAGTATAGGCGGGAATACCTACAATGAGCAGTTCTTC.

V gene TRBV9 combines with J gene TRBJ2-7, with 9 bases that match TRBD2. J lost 2 bases, V lost 3 bases, and 3 bases had no gene match. This CDR3 comprises 14 residues. Germline V gene sequence: CDR1 SGDLS, CDR2 YYNGEE. CDR3: CASSGGLATYEQYF. In DNA, the CDR3 is TGTGCCAGCAGCGGAGGACTAGCGACCTACGAGCAGTACTTC.

The chain links TRBV9 to TRBJ2-7; a possible D gene is TRBD2 (5 bases). Germline-derived CDR1 and CDR2 are SGDLS and YYNGEE. V lost 2 bases and J 3 bases, leaving 12 bases between the germline ends. The CDR3 consists of 14 residues. CDR3 residues: CASSVETGSYEQYF. For the CDR3, the DNA is TGTGCCAGCAGCGTTGAGACTGGGAGCTACGAGCAGTACTTC.

The chain combines TRBV6-2 or TRBV6-3 with TRBJ1-6; D call uncertain. The CDR3 has 17 residues. CDR1 is MNHEY, CDR2 SVGEGT, per germline. V was shortened by 2 bases and J by 0 bases, with 11 bases between the two germline ends. The CDR3 sequence: CASSYQWLSSYNSPLHF. CDR3 coding DNA: TGTGCCAGCAGTTACCAATGGTTAAGCTCCTATAATTCACCCCTCCACTTT.

This chain uses TRBV19 with TRBJ2-7, with D tentatively TRBD1 or TRBD2 (5 bases each). Trimming took 2 bases from V and 2 from J, leaving 10 bases between them. Germline V gene data show CDR1 as LNHDA and CDR2 as SQIVND (reference sequence). The CDR3 covers 14 residues. Written as DNA, the CDR3 is TGTGCCAGTAGTATATCAGGGACGGCCTACGAGCAGTACTTC. Protein product: CASSISGTAYEQYF.

The rearrangement links TRBV9 to TRBJ2-1, with D possibly TRBD2 on 6 matching bases. Trimming took 0 bases from V and 11 from J, leaving 15 bases between them. The CDR3 has 14 residues. The V gene's germline CDR1 is SGDLS and CDR2 YYNGEE. For the CDR3, the DNA is TGTGCCAGCAGCGTAGCAGCTAGCGTGGAGAAGCAGTTCTTC. Its protein is CASSVAASVEKQFF.

This clone was observed a single time. The V gene is TRBV18, the J gene TRBJ2-3; D call uncertain. The CDR3 runs 13 residues. Trimming removed 2 bases at V and 2 bases at J, with 5 bases between. Germline V lookup: CDR1 KGHSH, CDR2 LQKENI. The CDR3 bases are TGTGCCAGCTCACCAGGGTCCACAGATACGCAGTATTTT. This encodes CASSPGSTDTQYF.

V gene TRBV11-2 combines with J gene TRBJ2-1, with 10 bases identical to TRBD2. V lost 2 bases and J lost 3; bases outside the gene matches: 10. Germline loops: CDR1 SGHAT, CDR2 FQNNGV. The CDR3 consists of 18 residues. DNA for the CDR3: TGTGCCAGCAGCTTATCAGAACTAGCGGGGTATTTCTACAATGAGCAGTTCTTC. This translates into CASSLSELAGYFYNEQFF.

The chain recombines TRBV30 with TRBJ1-3, with D unclear. Germline CDR1 reads GTSNPN; CDR2 reads SVGIG (reference sequence). The germline V and J ends were trimmed by 3 bases and 0 bases, with 6 bases remaining between them. The CDR3 consists of 13 residues. The CDR3 DNA reads TGTGCCTGGAGCGAATACTCTGGAAACACCATATATTTT. This sequence encodes CAWSEYSGNTIYF.

This chain joins TRBV7-9 and TRBJ1-5; D might be TRBD1 (5 bases). This CDR3 region has 16 residues. CDR1 SEHNR and CDR2 FQNEAQ come from the germline V gene (reference sequence). V was shortened by 0 bases and J by 5 bases, with 14 bases between the two germline ends. The CDR3 nucleotides read TGTGCCAGCAGCTTAGCGCTCGGGGCGAGCCATCAGCCCCAGCATTTT. The encoded protein is CASSLALGASHQPQHF.

This clone was counted a single time. V is TRBV27 and J is TRBJ1-2; 8 nucleotides line up with TRBD1. Trimming took 1 base from V and 8 from J; bases not matched to a gene: 6. Germline V gene sequence: CDR1 MNHEY, CDR2 SMNVEV (reference sequence). The CDR3 is made up of 14 amino acids. The CDR3 is CASSLLGTGGGYTF. The CDR3 DNA follows: TGTGCCAGCAGTTTATTGGGCACAGGGGGAGGCTACACCTTC.

The rearrangement joins TRBV12-3 or TRBV12-4 to TRBJ2-7; D is possibly TRBD2 (6 bases). V lost 7 bases, J lost 5 bases, and 15 bases lay in between. CDR3 length equals 13 residues. CDR3 sequence reads: CASTIGGVDEQYF. DNA of the CDR3: TGTGCCAGCACCATTGGAGGGGTAGACGAGCAGTACTTC.

The V call is TRBV27, the J call TRBJ2-7; D may be TRBD1 (5 bases). Trimming stripped 5 bases from V and 5 bases from J, with 16 bases between. Germline loops: CDR1 MNHEY, CDR2 SMNVEV (reference sequence). The CDR3 extends over 14 amino acids. The CDR3 loop is CASSPTFTGHEQYF. CDR3 DNA sequence: TGTGCCAGCAGTCCTACCTTCACAGGTCACGAGCAGTACTTC.

The genes are TRBV27 and TRBJ1-3, with no clear D. In germline, CDR1 is MNHEY, CDR2 SMNVEV (reference sequence). Between the trimmed V and J ends, which lost 5 bases and 2 bases, there was a span of 13 bases. CDR3 size: 15 residues. Here the CDR3 reads CASSQSDIPGNTIYF. In DNA form, the CDR3 reads TGTGCCAGCAGTCAATCAGATATTCCTGGAAACACCATATATTTT.

J is TRBJ1-6 and V is TRBV19, with D possibly TRBD1 on 6 matching bases. The CDR3 totals 16 residues. With 2 bases removed from V and 7 bases from J, the gap between germline ends came to 15 bases. Germline CDR1 is LNHDA and CDR2 is SQIVND (reference sequence). The CDR3 DNA is TGTGCCAGTAGTATATTTTGGGGACACAGAAATTCACCCCTCCACTTT. As protein: CASSIFWGHRNSPLHF.